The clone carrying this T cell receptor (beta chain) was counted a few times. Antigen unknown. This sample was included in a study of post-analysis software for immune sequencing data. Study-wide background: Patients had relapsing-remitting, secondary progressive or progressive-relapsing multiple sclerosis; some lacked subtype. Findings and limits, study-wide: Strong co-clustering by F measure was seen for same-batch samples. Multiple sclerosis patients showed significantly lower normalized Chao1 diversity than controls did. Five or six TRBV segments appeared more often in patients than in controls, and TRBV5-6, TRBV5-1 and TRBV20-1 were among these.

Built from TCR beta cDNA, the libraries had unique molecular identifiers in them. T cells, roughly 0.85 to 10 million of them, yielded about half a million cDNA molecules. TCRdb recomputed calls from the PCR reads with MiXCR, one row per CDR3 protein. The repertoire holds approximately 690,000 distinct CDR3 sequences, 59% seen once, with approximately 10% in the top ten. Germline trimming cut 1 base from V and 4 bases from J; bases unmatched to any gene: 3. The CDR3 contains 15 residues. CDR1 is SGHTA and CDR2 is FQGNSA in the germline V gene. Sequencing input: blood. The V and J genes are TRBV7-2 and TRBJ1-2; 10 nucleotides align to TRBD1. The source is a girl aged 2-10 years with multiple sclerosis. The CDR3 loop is CASSLVTGGSYGYTF. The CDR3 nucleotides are TGTGCCAGCAGCTTAGTGACAGGGGGCAGCTATGGCTACACCTTC.